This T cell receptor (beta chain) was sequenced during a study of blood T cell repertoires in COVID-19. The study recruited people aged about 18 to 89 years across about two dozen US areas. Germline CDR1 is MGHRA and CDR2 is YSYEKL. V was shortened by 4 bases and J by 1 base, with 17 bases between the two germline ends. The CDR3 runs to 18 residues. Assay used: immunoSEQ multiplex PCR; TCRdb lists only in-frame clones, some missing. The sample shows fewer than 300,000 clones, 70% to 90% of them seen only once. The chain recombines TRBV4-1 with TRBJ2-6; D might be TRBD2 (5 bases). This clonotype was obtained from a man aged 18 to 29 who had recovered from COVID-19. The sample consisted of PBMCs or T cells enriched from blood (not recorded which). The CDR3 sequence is CASSPQNSGKSGANVLTF. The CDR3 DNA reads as TGCGCCAGCAGCCCCCAAAACTCGGGGAAATCTGGGGCCAACGTCCTGACTTTC.